This TCR beta chain emerged from a study of blood T cell repertoires in COVID-19. Study as a whole: The United States, Italy and Spain supplied acute and convalescent COVID-19 samples. T cells, B-cell-depleted T cells, or PBMCs provided the cDNA or gDNA that served as material.

Germline V gives CDR1 ENHRY, CDR2 SYGVKD. Trimming cost V 0 bases and J 8 bases, with 13 bases left between them. The CDR3 length is 15 residues. In the original processing: Amplified reference gene primers provided the basis for estimating nucleated cell counts. Only in-frame clones appear in the TCRdb table, and some are missing; sequencing was by immunoSEQ multiplex PCR. V and J calls and clone size are given by that table; D and trimming were obtained from the DNA. The sample holds a few hundred thousand clones; just over 85% are singletons and the top ten take 4% to 4.5%. Sequencing was done on a sample of peripheral blood. This chain joins TRBV10-3 and TRBJ1-4; D remains unclear. This clonotype was obtained from a man aged 45 to 65 with acute or convalescent COVID-19. DNA for the CDR3: TGTGCCATCAGTGAGTCGATAGGGCGGAGGGAAAAACTGTTTTTT. As protein: CAISESIGRREKLFF.